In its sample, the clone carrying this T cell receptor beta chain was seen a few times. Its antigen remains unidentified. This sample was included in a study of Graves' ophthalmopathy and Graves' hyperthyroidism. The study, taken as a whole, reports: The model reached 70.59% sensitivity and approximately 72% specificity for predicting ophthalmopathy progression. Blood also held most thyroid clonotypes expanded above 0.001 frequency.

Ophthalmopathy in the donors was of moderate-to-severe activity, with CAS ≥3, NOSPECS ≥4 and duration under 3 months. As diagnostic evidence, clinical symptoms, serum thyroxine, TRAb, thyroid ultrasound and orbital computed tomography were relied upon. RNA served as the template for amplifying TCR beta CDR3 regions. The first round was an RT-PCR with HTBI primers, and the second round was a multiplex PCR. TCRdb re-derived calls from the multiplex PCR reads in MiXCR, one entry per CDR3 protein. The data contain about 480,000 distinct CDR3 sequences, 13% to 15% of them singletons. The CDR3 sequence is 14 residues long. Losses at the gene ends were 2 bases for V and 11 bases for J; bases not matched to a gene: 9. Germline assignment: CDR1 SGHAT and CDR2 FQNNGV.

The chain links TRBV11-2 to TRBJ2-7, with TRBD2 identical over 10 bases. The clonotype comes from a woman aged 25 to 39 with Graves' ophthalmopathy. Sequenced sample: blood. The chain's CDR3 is CASSLSGSGRGEYF. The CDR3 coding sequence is TGTGCCAGCAGCTTAAGCGGGAGCGGGAGGGGAGAGTACTTC.